This T cell receptor (beta chain) was obtained from a study of response to subunit inactivated influenza vaccine. Germline V CDR1 and CDR2: SGHAT, FQNNGV. The V end was cut by 0 bases, the J end by 5 bases, with 5 bases between. The CDR3 is 12 residues long. TCRdb fed the RT-PCR reads into MiXCR, producing one record per CDR3 protein. The sample yields about 480,000 distinct CDR3 sequences, 10% to 15% seen once. The study's findings and limits: After each seasonal influenza vaccination, few new T cells are recruited, the authors suggested.

Turning to this clonotype: Its antigen remains unknown.

The source was PBMCs from blood, collected 35 to 45 days after vaccination. This chain uses TRBV11-2 with TRBJ2-7; D not resolved. This sequence was found in a man in his forties or fifties who received an inactivated influenza vaccine. The DNA of the CDR3 is TGTGCCAGCAGCTTAGAAGTCGACGAGCAGTACTTC. Translated, it gives CASSLEVDEQYF.